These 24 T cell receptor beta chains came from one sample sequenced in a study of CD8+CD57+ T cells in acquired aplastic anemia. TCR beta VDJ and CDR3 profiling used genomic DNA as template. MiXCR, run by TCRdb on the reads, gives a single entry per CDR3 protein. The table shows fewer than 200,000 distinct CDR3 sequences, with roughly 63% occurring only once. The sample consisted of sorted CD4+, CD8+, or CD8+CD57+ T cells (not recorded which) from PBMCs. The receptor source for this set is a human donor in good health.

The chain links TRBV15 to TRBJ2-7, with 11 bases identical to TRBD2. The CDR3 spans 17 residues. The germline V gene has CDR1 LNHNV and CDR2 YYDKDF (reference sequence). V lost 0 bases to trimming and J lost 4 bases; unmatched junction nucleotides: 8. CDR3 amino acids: CATSRDETSGKLYEQYF. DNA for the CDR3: TGTGCCACCAGCAGAGACGAGACTAGCGGGAAACTATACGAGCAGTACTTC.

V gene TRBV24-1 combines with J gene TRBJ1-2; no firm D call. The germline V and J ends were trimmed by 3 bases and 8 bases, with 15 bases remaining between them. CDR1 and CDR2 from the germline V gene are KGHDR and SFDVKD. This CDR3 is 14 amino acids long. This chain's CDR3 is CATSDIRERNGYTF. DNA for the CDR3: TGTGCCACCAGTGATATCCGGGAGAGGAACGGCTACACCTTC.

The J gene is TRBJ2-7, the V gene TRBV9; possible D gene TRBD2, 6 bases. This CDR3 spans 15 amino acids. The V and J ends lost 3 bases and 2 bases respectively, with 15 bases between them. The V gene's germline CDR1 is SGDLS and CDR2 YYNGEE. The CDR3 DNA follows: TGTGCCAGCAGCGCTGGGGGGACCGGGACCTACGAGCAGTACTTC. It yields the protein CASSAGGTGTYEQYF.

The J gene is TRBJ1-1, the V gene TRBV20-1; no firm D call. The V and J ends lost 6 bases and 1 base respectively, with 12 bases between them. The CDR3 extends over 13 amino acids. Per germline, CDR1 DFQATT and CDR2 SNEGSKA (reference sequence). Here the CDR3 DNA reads TGCAGTGCCAAACTAAGTGCGAACACTGAAGCTTTCTTT. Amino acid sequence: CSAKLSANTEAFF.

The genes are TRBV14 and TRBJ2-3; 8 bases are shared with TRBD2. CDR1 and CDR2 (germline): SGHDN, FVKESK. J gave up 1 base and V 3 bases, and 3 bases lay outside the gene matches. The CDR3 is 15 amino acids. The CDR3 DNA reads TGTGCCAGCAGCCAGTGGGGACTAGGCACAGATACGCAGTATTTT. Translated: CASSQWGLGTDTQYF.

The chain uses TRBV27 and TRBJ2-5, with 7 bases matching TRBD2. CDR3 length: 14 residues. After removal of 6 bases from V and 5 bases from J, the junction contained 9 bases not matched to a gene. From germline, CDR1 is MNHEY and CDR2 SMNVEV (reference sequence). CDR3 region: CASSLGGRRETQYF. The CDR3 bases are TGTGCCAGCAGCCTTGGCGGGAGACGGGAGACCCAGTACTTC.

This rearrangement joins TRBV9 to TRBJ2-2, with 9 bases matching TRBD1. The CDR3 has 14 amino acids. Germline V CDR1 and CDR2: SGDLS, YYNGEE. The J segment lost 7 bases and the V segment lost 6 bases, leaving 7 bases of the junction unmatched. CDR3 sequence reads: CASTPQGAGGELFF. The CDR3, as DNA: TGTGCCAGCACCCCACAGGGGGCGGGCGGGGAGCTGTTTTTT.

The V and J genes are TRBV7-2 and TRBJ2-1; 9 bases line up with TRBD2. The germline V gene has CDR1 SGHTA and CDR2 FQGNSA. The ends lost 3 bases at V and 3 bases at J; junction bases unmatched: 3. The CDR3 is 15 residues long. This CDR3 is CASSFAAGGYNEQFF. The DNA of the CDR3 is TGTGCCAGCAGCTTCGCAGCGGGAGGCTACAATGAGCAGTTCTTC. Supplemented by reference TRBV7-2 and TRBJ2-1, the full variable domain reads GAGVSQSPSNKVTEKGKDVELRCDPISGHTALYWYRQSLGQGLEFLIYFQGNSAPDKSGLPSDRFSAERTGGSVSTLTIQRTQQEDSAVYLCASSFAAGGYNEQFFGPGTRLTVL.

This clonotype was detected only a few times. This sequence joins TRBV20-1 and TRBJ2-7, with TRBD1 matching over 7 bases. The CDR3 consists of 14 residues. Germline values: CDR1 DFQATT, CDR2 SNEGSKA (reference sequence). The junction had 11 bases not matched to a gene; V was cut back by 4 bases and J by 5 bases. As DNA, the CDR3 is TGCAGTGCTACCGACCCCCTGACAGGGAACGAGCAGTACTTC. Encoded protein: CSATDPLTGNEQYF.

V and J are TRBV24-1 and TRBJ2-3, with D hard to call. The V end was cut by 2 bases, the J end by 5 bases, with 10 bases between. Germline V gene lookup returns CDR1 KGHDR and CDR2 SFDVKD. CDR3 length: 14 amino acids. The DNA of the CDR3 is TGTGCCACCAGTGATTCCACACGTGAAGATACGCAGTATTTT. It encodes CATSDSTREDTQYF.

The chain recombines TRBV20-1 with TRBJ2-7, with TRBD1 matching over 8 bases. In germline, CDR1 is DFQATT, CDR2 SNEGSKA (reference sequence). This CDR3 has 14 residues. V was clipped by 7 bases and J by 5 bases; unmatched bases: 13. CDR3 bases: TGCAGTGTTAGCCTGGGGGGACAGGTCCACGAGCAGTACTTC. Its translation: CSVSLGGQVHEQYF.

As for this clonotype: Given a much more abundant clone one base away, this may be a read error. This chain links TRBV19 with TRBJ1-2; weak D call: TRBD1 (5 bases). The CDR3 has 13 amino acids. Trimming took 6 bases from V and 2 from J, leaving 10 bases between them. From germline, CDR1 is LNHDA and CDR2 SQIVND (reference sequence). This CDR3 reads CASSLRGNYGYTF. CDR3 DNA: TGTGCCAGTAGCTTACGGGGGAACTATGGCTACACCTTC.

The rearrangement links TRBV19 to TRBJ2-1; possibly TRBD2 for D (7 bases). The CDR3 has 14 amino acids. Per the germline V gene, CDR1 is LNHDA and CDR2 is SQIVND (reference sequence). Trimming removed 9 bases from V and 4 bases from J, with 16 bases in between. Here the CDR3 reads CASALGGGYNEQFF. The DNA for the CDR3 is TGTGCCAGCGCCTTAGGGGGGGGATACAATGAGCAGTTCTTC.

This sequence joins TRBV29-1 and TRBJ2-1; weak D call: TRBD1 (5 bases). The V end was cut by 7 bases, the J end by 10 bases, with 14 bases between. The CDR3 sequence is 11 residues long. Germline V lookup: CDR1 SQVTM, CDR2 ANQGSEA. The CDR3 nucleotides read TGCAGCGGGGGCCATACGAGGGAGCAGTTCTTC. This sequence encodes CSGGHTREQFF.

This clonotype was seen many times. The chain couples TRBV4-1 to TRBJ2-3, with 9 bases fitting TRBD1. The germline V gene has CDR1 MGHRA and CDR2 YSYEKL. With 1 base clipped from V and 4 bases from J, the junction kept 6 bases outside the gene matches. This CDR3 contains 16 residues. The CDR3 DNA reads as TGCGCCAGCAGCCAAGGGACTACAGGGGGCGCAGATACGCAGTATTTT. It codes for CASSQGTTGGADTQYF.

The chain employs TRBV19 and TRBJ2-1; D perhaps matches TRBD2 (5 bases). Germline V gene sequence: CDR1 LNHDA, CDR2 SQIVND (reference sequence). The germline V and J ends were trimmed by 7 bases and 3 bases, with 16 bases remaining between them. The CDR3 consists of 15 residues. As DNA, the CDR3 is TGTGCCAGTACCCTGAGGGCACGGAACTACAATGAGCAGTTCTTC. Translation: CASTLRARNYNEQFF.

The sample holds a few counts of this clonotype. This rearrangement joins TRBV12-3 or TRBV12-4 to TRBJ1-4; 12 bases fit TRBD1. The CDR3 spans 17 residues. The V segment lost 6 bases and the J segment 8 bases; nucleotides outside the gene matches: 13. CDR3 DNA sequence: TGTGCCAGCAGCCTCCGGGGACAGGGGGCTCCACCCGAAAAACTGTTTTTT. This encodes CASSLRGQGAPPEKLFF.

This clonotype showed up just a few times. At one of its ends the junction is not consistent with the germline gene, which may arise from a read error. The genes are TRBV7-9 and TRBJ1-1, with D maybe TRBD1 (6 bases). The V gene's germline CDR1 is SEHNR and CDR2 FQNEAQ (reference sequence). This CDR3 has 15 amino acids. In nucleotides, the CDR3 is TGTGCCAGCGGCTTAGCCCCGGCAGGGGTCCCCGAAGCTTTCTTT. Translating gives CASGLAPAGVPEAFF.

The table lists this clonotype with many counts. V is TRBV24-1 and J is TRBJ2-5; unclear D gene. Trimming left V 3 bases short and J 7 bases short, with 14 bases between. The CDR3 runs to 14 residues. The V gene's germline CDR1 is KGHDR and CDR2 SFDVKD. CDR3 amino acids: CATSDLHGPGTQYF. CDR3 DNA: TGTGCCACCAGTGATCTACACGGCCCAGGGACCCAGTACTTC.

Here the CDR3 DNA reads TGTGCTAGGGGATTGGACAGGGGGATTTCCTACGAGCAGTACTTC. Protein: CARGLDRGISYEQYF. This chain uses TRBV2 with TRBJ2-7, with 10 positions matching TRBD1. The CDR3 loop spans 15 amino acids. CDR1 SNHLY and CDR2 FYNNEI come from the germline V gene.

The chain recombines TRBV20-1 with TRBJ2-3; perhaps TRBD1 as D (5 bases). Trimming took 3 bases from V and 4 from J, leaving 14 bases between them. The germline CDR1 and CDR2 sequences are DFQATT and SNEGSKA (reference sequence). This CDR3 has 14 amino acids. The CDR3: CSASFRARADTQYF. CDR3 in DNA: TGCAGTGCTAGTTTCAGGGCTCGGGCAGATACGCAGTATTTT.

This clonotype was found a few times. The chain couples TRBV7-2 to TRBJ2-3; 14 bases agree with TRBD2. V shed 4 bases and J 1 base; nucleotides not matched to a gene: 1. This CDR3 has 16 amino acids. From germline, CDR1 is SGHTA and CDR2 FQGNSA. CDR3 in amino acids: CASSSGLAGGTDTQYF. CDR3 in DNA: TGTGCCAGCAGCTCGGGACTAGCGGGGGGCACAGATACGCAGTATTTT.

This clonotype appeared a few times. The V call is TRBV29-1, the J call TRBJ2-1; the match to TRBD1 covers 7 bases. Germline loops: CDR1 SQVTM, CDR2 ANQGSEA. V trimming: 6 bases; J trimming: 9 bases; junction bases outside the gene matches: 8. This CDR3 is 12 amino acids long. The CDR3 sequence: CSVADREPEQFF. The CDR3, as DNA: TGCAGCGTGGCCGACAGGGAACCTGAGCAGTTCTTC.

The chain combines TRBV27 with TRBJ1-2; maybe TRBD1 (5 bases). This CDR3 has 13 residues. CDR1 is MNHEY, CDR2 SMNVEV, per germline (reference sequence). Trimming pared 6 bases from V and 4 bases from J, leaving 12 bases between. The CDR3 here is CASSPGSAYGYTF. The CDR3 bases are TGTGCCAGCAGCCCAGGGAGTGCCTATGGCTACACCTTC.